This T cell receptor beta chain stems from a study of blood T cell repertoires in COVID-19. The overall study: Nucleic acid was either cDNA or gDNA, and it came from T cells, B-cell-depleted T cells, or PBMCs.

Looked up from germline, CDR1 is LGHDT and CDR2 is YNNKEL (reference sequence). CDR3 length equals 17 residues. Germline trimming cut 2 bases from V and 6 bases from J; bases unmatched to any gene: 13. Original processing notes: Nucleated cell counts were estimated from reference gene primer amplification. Sequencing was performed with immunoSEQ multiplex PCR; in TCRdb, only in-frame clones are kept and a portion is missing. For V, J and clone size, that table is used; D and trimming come from the DNA. The table lists 30,000 to 40,000 clones, about 90% of them singletons, with around 6.9% in the top ten.

The source material was peripheral blood. The chain joins TRBV3-1 (or the pseudogene TRBV3-2) to TRBJ2-1; 7 bases align to TRBD2. This TCR was recovered from a human donor in a cohort sampled during active COVID-19. The CDR3 spells CASSQISGGRRANEQFF. In DNA, the CDR3 is TGTGCCAGCAGCCAAATCTCCGGCGGGAGAAGGGCCAATGAGCAGTTCTTC.